Below are 5 T cell receptor beta chains sequenced from a single sample in a study of T cells after yellow fever vaccination. One entry per CDR3 protein results from TCRdb running MiXCR on the 5' RACE reads. The sample has 230,000 or so distinct CDR3 sequences, around 3.5% seen once; the top ten hold around 20%. The material sequenced was PBMCs, taken 15 days after the yellow fever booster vaccination. Source of these receptors: a man aged 18 to 29 who received the YFV17D yellow fever vaccine.

This clonotype was counted many times. The V call is TRBV18, the J call TRBJ1-4; D may be TRBD1 (6 bases). CDR3 length equals 15 residues. The V and J ends lost 1 base and 6 bases respectively, with 12 bases between them. Germline V gene data show CDR1 as KGHSH and CDR2 as LQKENI. In nucleotides, the CDR3 is TGTGCCAGCTCACCACAGAGGGGGTCGGATGAAAAACTGTTTTTT. This gives the protein CASSPQRGSDEKLFF.

This clonotype was seen ten or more times. The rearrangement joins TRBV18 to TRBJ2-5; TRBD1 agrees at 8 bases. The length of the CDR3 is 15 residues. Germline V gene sequence: CDR1 KGHSH, CDR2 LQKENI. V shed 1 base, J shed 5 bases, and the junction held 6 bases outside the gene matches. In DNA form, the CDR3 reads TGTGCCAGCTCACCACGAGACAGGGGTTCGGAGACCCAGTACTTC. It specifies CASSPRDRGSETQYF.

This clonotype was seen repeatedly, ten times or more. V and J are TRBV6-2 or TRBV6-3 and TRBJ2-7, with D perhaps matching TRBD1 (6 bases). Per germline, CDR1 MNHEY and CDR2 SVGEGT. The CDR3 has 15 residues. V shed 2 bases and J shed 4 bases, with 15 bases lying between them. Here the CDR3 reads CASSYLGQRRYEQYF. The CDR3 nucleotides read TGTGCCAGCAGTTACCTCGGACAGCGAAGGTACGAGCAGTACTTC.

The table lists this clonotype with a few counts. This chain links TRBV5-6 with TRBJ1-2; D is uncertain. The CDR3 is 14 residues long. Germline loops: CDR1 SGHDT, CDR2 YYEEEE. The V end was cut by 2 bases, the J end by 1 base, with 9 bases between. The CDR3 DNA reads TGTGCCAGCAGCTTTGGAAGGTTTAACTATGGCTACACCTTC. Amino acids: CASSFGRFNYGYTF.

This clonotype was seen at least ten times. The V gene is TRBV10-3, the J gene TRBJ2-3; D possibly corresponds to TRBD1 (6 bases). Trimming took off 1 base at V and 3 bases at J, with 8 bases between the two ends. The CDR3 runs 14 residues. Looked up from germline, CDR1 is ENHRY and CDR2 is SYGVKD. The CDR3 bases are TGTGCCATCAGTGAGTTTCAGGGGACAGATACGCAGTATTTT. Translation gives CAISEFQGTDTQYF.